This T cell receptor beta chain emerged from a study of response to subunit inactivated influenza vaccine. Germline lookup yields CDR1 DFQATT and CDR2 SNEGSKA (reference sequence). The CDR3 is 15 amino acids. Trimming cost V 6 bases and J 0 bases, with 15 bases left between them. TCRdb re-called the RT-PCR reads with MiXCR, one entry per CDR3 protein. The repertoire consists of around 710,000 distinct CDR3 sequences, with about 15% occurring once and the leading ten covering 6.5% to 8.5%. Broader study findings: Authors suggested seasonal influenza vaccinations each recruit few new T cells.

With regard to this clonotype: The antigen is undetermined.

The origin of this receptor is a middle-aged man who received an inactivated influenza vaccine. The rearrangement joins TRBV20-1 to TRBJ1-3; D ambiguous. The sample here was PBMCs from blood, taken 14 days before vaccination. The CDR3 loop is CSASSPADSGNTIYF. The CDR3 nucleotides read TGCAGTGCGAGCTCACCGGCAGACTCTGGAAACACCATATATTTT.